The 32 T cell receptor beta chains below all came from one sample that was sequenced in a study of cytomegalovirus exposure and HLA in healthy donors. PCR used 60 Vbeta primers and 13 Jbeta primers. Clones were sequenced by immunoSEQ multiplex PCR, and TCRdb holds only the in-frame ones, with some missing. In the table there are some 200,000 clones, 81% of which are singletons. The specimen sequenced was PBMCs. These receptors came from a man aged 50-60 years in good health and CMV-seronegative.

This chain connects TRBV7-9 to TRBJ2-7, with TRBD1 matching over 9 bases. V shed 5 bases and J 3 bases; nucleotides not matched to a gene: 8. CDR1 SEHNR and CDR2 FQNEAQ come from the germline V gene (reference sequence). The length of the CDR3 is 15 residues. CDR3: CASSPGQGQYYEQYF. In DNA form, the CDR3 reads TGTGCCAGCAGCCCTGGACAGGGGCAATACTACGAGCAGTACTTC.

The genes are TRBV6-1 and TRBJ2-1; D perhaps matches TRBD2 (6 bases). The CDR3 consists of 14 residues. Germline CDR1 reads MNHNS; CDR2 reads SASEGT. Trimming left V 3 bases short and J 1 base short, with 7 bases between. The CDR3: CASSETRSYNEQFF. In DNA form, the CDR3 reads TGTGCCAGCAGTGAGACTAGGTCCTACAATGAGCAGTTCTTC.

For this clone: The junction does not match germline at one end; this may be a read error. The chain couples TRBV7-7 to TRBJ2-2, with D perhaps matching TRBD2 (5 bases). The CDR3 length is 13 residues. The germline V gene encodes CDR1 SSHAT and CDR2 FNYEAQ (reference sequence). The CDR3 coding sequence is TGTGCTAGCAGTTCGACCGCGGGCGGGGAGCTGTTTTTT. Translating it yields CASSSTAGGELFF.

Of note for this clone: At one boundary the junction diverges from the germline segment, which might be a read error. This sequence joins TRBV7-9 and TRBJ1-4, with 7 bases matching TRBD1. The CDR3 is made up of 15 amino acids. CDR1 SEHNR and CDR2 FQNEAQ come from the germline V gene (reference sequence). CDR3 loop: CSSSWTGALNEKLFF. In nucleotides, the CDR3 is TGTTCCAGCAGCTGGACAGGTGCCCTCAATGAAAAACTGTTTTTT.

The V call is TRBV6-6, the J call TRBJ2-5, with 9 bases lining up with TRBD1. Germline CDR1 and CDR2: MNHNY and SVGAGI (reference sequence). Germline trimming cut 2 bases from V and 2 bases from J; bases unmatched to any gene: 0. The CDR3 is 14 amino acids. CDR3 coding DNA: TGTGCCAGCAGTTACGGGACAGGGCAAGAGACCCAGTACTTC. Protein: CASSYGTGQETQYF.

This chain links TRBV7-6 with TRBJ1-4; no clear D. Germline CDR1 reads SGHVS; CDR2 reads FNYEAQ. V lost 1 base and J 8 bases, leaving 14 bases between the germline ends. CDR3 length: 15 residues. CDR3 residues: CASSLEAATGEKLFF. CDR3 sequence (DNA): TGTGCCAGCAGCTTAGAGGCGGCGACTGGGGAAAAACTGTTTTTT.

V and J are TRBV9 and TRBJ2-5; 8 positions agree with TRBD2. The CDR3 consists of 15 residues. Germline-derived CDR1 and CDR2 are SGDLS and YYNGEE. Trimming cost V 0 bases and J 5 bases; bases outside gene matches: 6. The CDR3, as DNA: TGTGCCAGCAGCGTAGCGGGGGGGCCGGGGGAGACCCAGTACTTC. Amino acids: CASSVAGGPGETQYF.

The CDR3 here is CASSQIDFRLRTAGRTDTQYF. CDR3 nucleotides: TGTGCCAGCAGCCAAATCGATTTTAGATTGAGGACCGCGGGTCGCACAGATACGCAGTATTTT. The chain links TRBV14 to TRBJ2-3, with D perhaps TRBD2 (5 bases). CDR1 and CDR2 from the germline V gene are SGHDN and FVKESK. V was clipped by 2 bases and J by 1 base, with 28 bases between them. The length of the CDR3 is 21 residues.

Turning to this clone: One junction end disagrees with the germline gene, perhaps due to a read error. Other nucleotide sequences from this sample produce the same CDR3. The CDR3 sequence: CASSPWDSSYNEQFF. CDR3 DNA sequence: TGCGCCAGCAGCCCTTGGGACAGCTCCTACAATGAGCAGTTCTTC. The rearrangement links TRBV5-8 to TRBJ2-1, with TRBD1 matching 7 bases. CDR1 and CDR2 (germline): SGHTS, YDEGEE. The CDR3 covers 15 residues.

The chain uses TRBV14 and TRBJ2-1; 10 bases line up with TRBD2. The V and J ends lost 4 bases and 4 bases, in that order; junction bases with no gene match: 4. Germline lookup yields CDR1 SGHDN and CDR2 FVKESK. This CDR3 comprises 15 residues. CDR3 amino acids: CASSLLAGAYNEQFF. CDR3 bases: TGTGCCAGCAGCCTCCTAGCGGGGGCATACAATGAGCAGTTCTTC.

In its sample, this clone was seen once. The rearrangement uses TRBV5-6 and TRBJ2-3, with D uncertain. The CDR3 loop spans 13 amino acids. CDR1 is SGHDT and CDR2 is YYEEEE in the germline V gene. V was clipped by 4 bases and J by 1 base, with 7 bases between them. This CDR3 reads CASSLSRTDTQYF. The CDR3 DNA is TGTGCCAGCAGCCTTTCCCGCACAGATACGCAGTATTTT.

The rearrangement links TRBV19 to TRBJ1-4; 9 bases are shared with TRBD1. The CDR3 covers 15 residues. Germline loops: CDR1 LNHDA, CDR2 SQIVND (reference sequence). The junction had 6 bases not matched to a gene; V was cut back by 3 bases and J by 7 bases. CDR3 region: CASSMGQGFFEKLFF. CDR3 DNA sequence: TGTGCCAGTAGTATGGGACAGGGCTTTTTTGAAAAACTGTTTTTT.

The chain combines TRBV4-2 with TRBJ1-1, with TRBD1 as a possible D gene (5 bases). Germline lookup yields CDR1 LGHNA and CDR2 YNFKEQ. The CDR3 is made up of 15 amino acids. V was trimmed by 4 bases and J by 6 bases, leaving 18 bases between them. CDR3 nucleotides: TGTGCCAGCAGCCCCCGGGCGGGGCCGTCGGCTGAAGCTTTCTTT. This codes for CASSPRAGPSAEAFF.

The V gene is TRBV6-5, the J gene TRBJ1-5; D not resolved. The length of the CDR3 is 14 residues. Germline V gives CDR1 MNHEY, CDR2 SVGAGI. V lost 6 bases, J lost 0 bases, and 9 bases lay in between. DNA for the CDR3: TGTGCCAGCAGCCGCGGCAATAGCAATCAGCCCCAGCATTTT. The encoded protein is CASSRGNSNQPQHF.

The chain recombines TRBV5-1 with TRBJ1-1; the match to TRBD1 covers 8 bases. Germline values: CDR1 SGHRS, CDR2 YFSETQ. This CDR3 contains 14 residues. V trimming: 4 bases; J trimming: 1 base; junction bases outside the gene matches: 3. CDR3 residues: CASSIGQGNTEAFF. Here the CDR3 DNA reads TGCGCCAGCAGCATAGGACAGGGGAACACTGAAGCTTTCTTT. The full variable domain, rest sourced from reference TRBV5-1 and TRBJ1-1, is KAGVTQTPRYLIKTRGQQVTLSCSPISGHRSVSWYQQTPGQGLQFLFEYFSETQRNKGNFPGRFSGRQFSNSRSEMNVSTLELGDSALYLCASSIGQGNTEAFFGQGTRLTVV.

J is TRBJ2-3 and V is TRBV5-4; the match to TRBD2 covers 8 bases. Germline V gene sequence: CDR1 SGHNT, CDR2 YYREEE (reference sequence). The CDR3 has 16 residues. The trim removed 5 bases at V and 5 bases at J, leaving 13 bases unmatched. This chain's CDR3 is CASSHGGSGVGDTQYF. For the CDR3, the DNA is TGTGCCAGCAGTCATGGTGGTAGCGGGGTGGGAGATACGCAGTATTTT.

The V gene is TRBV18, the J gene TRBJ1-2; 7 nucleotides line up with TRBD1. Germline CDR1 KGHSH, CDR2 LQKENI. J was trimmed by 4 bases and V by 4 bases; bases with no gene match: 12. The length of the CDR3 is 16 residues. The chain's CDR3 is CASSLSTGDPSYGYTF. CDR3 DNA: TGTGCCAGCTCACTTTCAACAGGGGACCCCAGCTATGGCTACACCTTC.

The gene calls are TRBV5-1 and TRBJ2-7; 10 nucleotides align to TRBD2. The CDR3 runs 15 residues. Germline V gene lookup returns CDR1 SGHRS and CDR2 YFSETQ. Unmatched junction bases numbered 9, after V lost 3 bases and J lost 6 bases. The CDR3 DNA follows: TGCGCCAGCAGCTCATTAGCGGGGGGACATGGCGAGCAGTACTTC. This gives the protein CASSSLAGGHGEQYF.

The V call is TRBV30, the J call TRBJ2-1; TRBD2 might be the D (6 bases). The CDR3 spans 11 residues. Germline V lookup: CDR1 GTSNPN, CDR2 SVGIG (reference sequence). V was pared by 4 bases and J by 6 bases, with 7 bases between. CDR3 sequence reads: CAWTGANEQFF. The CDR3 DNA sequence: TGTGCCTGGACGGGAGCCAATGAGCAGTTCTTC.

Here the CDR3 reads CASEPGGTEAFF. CDR3 nucleotide sequence: TGCGCCAGCGAACCAGGTGGAACTGAAGCTTTCTTT. The genes are TRBV23-1 and TRBJ1-1; no clear D gene. TRBV23-1 has ORF status, its function being uncertain. The CDR3 sequence is 12 residues long. V was trimmed by 8 bases and J by 5 bases, leaving 12 bases between them.

This chain joins TRBV29-1 and TRBJ1-1, with TRBD1 matching over 10 bases. CDR1 is SQVTM and CDR2 is ANQGSEA in the germline V gene. After removal of 7 bases from V and 1 base from J, the junction contained 9 bases not matched to a gene. The CDR3 contains 15 residues. The CDR3: CSASGTGVWNTEAFF. The DNA for the CDR3 is TGCAGCGCTTCCGGGACAGGGGTTTGGAACACTGAAGCTTTCTTT.

The chain joins TRBV7-2 to TRBJ1-6; D gene uncertain. The CDR3 sequence is 15 residues long. Germline V gene sequence: CDR1 SGHTA, CDR2 FQGNSA. With 4 bases removed from V and 8 bases from J, the gap between germline ends came to 15 bases. DNA of the CDR3: TGTGCCAGCAGCTCTCGTGGGAGTAGGGATTCACCCCTCCACTTT. Translating gives CASSSRGSRDSPLHF.

This clone has just one count. The chain has TRBV2 and TRBJ1-1; tentatively, D is TRBD1 (5 bases). V was clipped by 8 bases and J by 1 base, with 11 bases between them. Germline V CDR1 and CDR2: SNHLY, FYNNEI. This CDR3 comprises 13 residues. In nucleotides, the CDR3 is TGTGCCAGCTTCGGGGGGGGGAACACTGAAGCTTTCTTT. It codes for CASFGGGNTEAFF.

The J gene is TRBJ2-5, the V gene TRBV10-3, with D tentatively TRBD1 (5 bases). CDR3 length equals 16 residues. Germline V lookup: CDR1 ENHRY, CDR2 SYGVKD. V was clipped by 2 bases and J by 1 base, with 14 bases between them. The DNA of the CDR3 is TGTGCCATCAGTGAGGGGGCCGACCCCATCCAAGAGACCCAGTACTTC. It translates to CAISEGADPIQETQYF.

The chain links TRBV6-4 to TRBJ1-1; 8 bases align to TRBD1. The CDR3 totals 14 residues. The V and J ends lost 6 bases and 5 bases, in that order; junction bases with no gene match: 8. The germline V gene encodes CDR1 MRHNA and CDR2 SNTAGT. The CDR3: CASRRDRSLTEAFF. The DNA of the CDR3 is TGTGCCAGCAGGCGGGACAGGTCTCTAACTGAAGCTTTCTTT.

The gene calls are TRBV18 and TRBJ2-3; D gene ambiguous. Germline CDR1 KGHSH, CDR2 LQKENI. The V end lost 7 bases, the J end lost 0 bases, and 8 bases lay between the germline ends. This CDR3 has 13 amino acids. CDR3 DNA: TGTGCCAGCTTGTTACGGAGCACAGATACGCAGTATTTT. This codes for CASLLRSTDTQYF.

This chain links TRBV7-2 with TRBJ1-5, with D tentatively TRBD1 (6 bases). V lost 4 bases and J 7 bases, leaving 20 bases between the germline ends. The CDR3 is 16 residues long. CDR1 and CDR2 from the germline V gene are SGHTA and FQGNSA. CDR3 nucleotide sequence: TGTGCCAGCAGCTCCGGGGACACTTGGGGCCGGCAGCCCCAGCATTTT. The encoded protein is CASSSGDTWGRQPQHF. Supplemented by reference TRBV7-2 and TRBJ1-5, the full variable domain reads GAGVSQSPSNKVTEKGKDVELRCDPISGHTALYWYRQSLGQGLEFLIYFQGNSAPDKSGLPSDRFSAERTGGSVSTLTIQRTQQEDSAVYLCASSSGDTWGRQPQHFGDGTRLSIL.

This chain connects TRBV6-5 to TRBJ1-6; the match to TRBD1 covers 7 bases. The germline V gene encodes CDR1 MNHEY and CDR2 SVGAGI. V lost 5 bases to trimming and J lost 7 bases; unmatched junction nucleotides: 5. The CDR3 extends over 14 amino acids. The CDR3 is CASSRGQENSPLHF. The CDR3 DNA reads as TGTGCCAGCAGTAGAGGACAGGAGAATTCACCCCTCCACTTT.

The chain is built from TRBV30 and TRBJ1-2; a weak D match, TRBD1 (5 bases). The V gene lost 8 bases and the J gene lost 10 bases, with 14 bases spanning the gap. Germline CDR1 reads GTSNPN; CDR2 reads SVGIG (reference sequence). This CDR3 spans 10 amino acids. The CDR3: CAGGDHVYTF. Written as DNA, the CDR3 is TGTGCCGGGGGGGACCACGTCTACACCTTC.

The V call is TRBV9, the J call TRBJ2-3; unclear D gene. Germline loops: CDR1 SGDLS, CDR2 YYNGEE. The V gene lost 4 bases and the J gene lost 0 bases, with 6 bases spanning the gap. The CDR3 consists of 13 residues. The CDR3 sequence: CASSFSSTDTQYF. CDR3 in DNA: TGTGCCAGCAGCTTCTCTAGCACAGATACGCAGTATTTT.

This chain links TRBV6-1 with TRBJ1-1, with 7 positions matching TRBD1. Germline CDR1 reads MNHNS; CDR2 reads SASEGT. V was pared by 1 base and J by 1 base, with 0 bases of the junction left unmatched. CDR3 length: 14 amino acids. This chain's CDR3 is CASSEGTGNTEAFF. The CDR3 DNA follows: TGTGCCAGCAGTGAAGGGACAGGGAACACTGAAGCTTTCTTT.

This chain joins TRBV2 and TRBJ2-7, with 7 bases identical to TRBD1. Germline CDR1 and CDR2: SNHLY and FYNNEI. The CDR3 consists of 13 residues. The trim removed 8 bases at V and 4 bases at J, leaving 8 bases unmatched. CDR3 region: CASGPGGIYEQYF. CDR3 coding DNA: TGTGCCAGCGGCCCAGGGGGTATTTACGAGCAGTACTTC.